This record covers a single TCR beta chain. What it binds is not known. Germline V gene lookup returns CDR1 SQVTM and CDR2 ANQGSEA. This CDR3 is 15 amino acids long. Trimming removed 6 bases from V and 3 bases from J, with 20 bases in between. Aged about 6 to 95, donors were systemically healthy Caucasians from Russia. No fewer than 6 micrograms of total RNA were isolated from every sample. This entry is derived from a study of blood T cells in healthy people across ages. Findings and limits, study-wide: Naive T cell percentage by flow cytometry tracked strongly with beta diversity. The long-lived group displayed more naive CD4+ cells, plus higher diversity, than the aged donors did.

The second PCR ran about 6 to 11 cycles with a sample-barcoded 5' primer and J-beta primers. TCRdb reanalysed the 5' RACE reads using MiXCR and keeps one entry per CDR3 protein. Of 1.5 million to 1.9 million distinct CDR3 sequences listed, about 42% are singletons. The sample comprised blood. This receptor was identified in a woman between 18 and 29 years old in good health. V usage is TRBV29-1 and J usage is TRBJ1-1; D possibly corresponds to TRBD1 (6 bases). The CDR3 region is CSVGQPGRLDTEAFF. CDR3 sequence (DNA): TGCAGCGTAGGACAGCCGGGGAGGTTGGACACTGAAGCTTTCTTT.